These T cell receptor beta chains were read from a single sample in a study of blood T cells in healthy people across ages. Each CDR3 protein gets one entry after TCRdb re-called the 5' RACE reads with MiXCR. The data hold about 1.6 million distinct CDR3 sequences, with about 35% observed a single time. Sequenced input: blood. The receptors shown here come from a woman aged 25 to 39 in good health. Both conserved end residues are part of each CDR3. D genes are given only for firm matches. The size of a clone is reported for some rows only, either as once, few or many, or as a class for expanded clones.

clone_size j_call d_call v_call cdr3_nt cdr3_aa
- TRBJ2-7 - TRBV14 TGTGCCAGCAGCCGAGAAAGGGGACACCGGCCCTACGAGCAGTACTTC CASSRERGHRPYEQYF
few TRBJ1-2 TRBD1 TRBV11-2 TGTGCCAGCAGCTTGGACAGGGTCATTAACTATGACTACACCTTC CASSLDRVINYDYTF
many TRBJ2-7 TRBD2 TRBV5-1 TGCGCCAGCAGCTTGGGGGGACTAGCGTACGAGCAGTACTTC CASSLGGLAYEQYF
- TRBJ1-3 - TRBV3-1 TGTGCCAGCAGCCAACGGAGGTCCTCTGGAAACACCATATATTTT CASSQRRSSGNTIYF
few TRBJ1-2 - TRBV27 TGTGCCAGCTGCTGTACATCAGAAGTCTATGGCTACACCTTC CASCCTSEVYGYTF
- TRBJ2-5 TRBD2 TRBV11-2 TGTGCCAGCAGCAATCTAGCGGGCTTTCAAGAGACCCAGTACTTC CASSNLAGFQETQYF
many TRBJ2-3 - TRBV7-9 TGTGCCAGCAGCACGCTAGGGCCGCGCACAGATACGCAGTATTTT CASSTLGPRTDTQYF
- TRBJ1-5 - TRBV30 TGTGCCTGGAGCTTGGCGGCGAATCAGCCCCAGCATTTT CAWSLAANQPQHF
- TRBJ2-3 TRBD2 TRBV6-5 TGTGCCAGCAGTTCTCTAGCGGGAGCGAGGACAGATACGCAGTATTTT CASSSLAGARTDTQYF
few TRBJ1-1 - TRBV4-1 TGCGCCAGCAGCGGGGCTTTTGGCTCTGAAGCTTTCTTT CASSGAFGSEAFF
few TRBJ2-1 - TRBV28 TGTGCCAGCAGTTCTCACTCTGAGGGAGCTGGTGAGCAGTTCTTC CASSSHSEGAGEQFF
few TRBJ2-3 - TRBV18 TGTGCCAGCTCACCCGCCCGAGGGCCTATGAGTCCATGGGAAAGGAAGTATTTT CASSPARGPMSPWERKYF
- TRBJ2-7 - TRBV7-2 TGTGCCAGCAGCTTAAGATACTCCCGGGGGCCTCTCGAGCAGTACTTC CASSLRYSRGPLEQYF
few TRBJ1-2 - TRBV9 TGTGCCAGCAGCGTAGGGGGTATGGGGTATGGCTACACCTTC CASSVGGMGYGYTF
many TRBJ2-7 - TRBV28 TGTGCCAGCAGTGCGTCCGGGGGATACGAGCAGTACTTC CASSASGGYEQYF
few TRBJ2-3 TRBD2 TRBV13 TGTGCCAGCAGCTTAAGCTTAGCGGGAGAGGTTAGCACAGATACGCAGTATTTT CASSLSLAGEVSTDTQYF
- TRBJ2-7 - TRBV14 TGTGCCAGCAGCCAAGGCATGGGGCCTTTCGAGCAGTACTTC CASSQGMGPFEQYF